The 2 T cell receptor beta chains in this list originate from one sample, sequenced in a study of cytomegalovirus exposure and HLA in healthy donors. PCR employed 60 Vbeta and 13 Jbeta primers. Profiled with immunoSEQ multiplex PCR; TCRdb holds only in-frame clones, not every one. The sample has 55,000 to 65,000 clones; about 80% are singletons. The material sequenced was PBMCs. The receptors were gathered from a woman aged 40 to 50 in good health and CMV-seronegative.

J is TRBJ2-1 and V is TRBV4-1; no firm D call. Trimming stripped 4 bases from V and 6 bases from J, with 10 bases between. The germline V gene has CDR1 MGHRA and CDR2 YSYEKL. The CDR3 loop spans 13 amino acids. CDR3 protein: CASSLTISNEQFF. The CDR3 DNA reads TGCGCCAGCAGCCTTACCATCAGCAATGAGCAGTTCTTC.

The chain is built from TRBV18 and TRBJ1-3, with D unresolved. CDR3 length: 16 amino acids. The germline gives CDR1 KGHSH, CDR2 LQKENI. The V gene lost 0 bases and the J gene lost 2 bases, with 11 bases spanning the gap. CDR3 loop: CASSPPYPRAGNTIYF. In DNA form, the CDR3 reads TGTGCCAGCTCACCACCGTACCCGAGGGCTGGAAACACCATATATTTT. The full variable domain, with the rest looked up from reference TRBV18 and TRBJ1-3, is NAGVMQNPRHLVRRRGQEARLRCSPMKGHSHVYWYRQLPEEGLKFMVYLQKENIIDESGMPKERFSAEFPKEGPSILRIQQVVRGDSAAYFCASSPPYPRAGNTIYFGEGSWLTVV.